These 30 T cell receptor beta chains were all obtained from the same sample, sequenced in a study of CDR3 diversity in severe acne. TCRdb recomputed calls from the PCR reads with MiXCR, one row per CDR3 protein. Of approximately 77,000 distinct CDR3 sequences detected, approximately 54% appear once; the ten largest clones hold approximately 10%. What was sequenced was blood. The receptors shown here come from a male donor with severe acne vulgaris.

This clonotype was found once. The chain employs TRBV20-1 and TRBJ2-3; 9 nucleotides align to TRBD1. CDR3 length equals 15 residues. Germline trimming cut 6 bases from V and 6 bases from J; bases unmatched to any gene: 13. Germline V gene data show CDR1 as DFQATT and CDR2 as SNEGSKA (reference sequence). The CDR3 DNA sequence: TGCAGTGCGAATCCCGGGACAGGGAATTTTGATACGCAGTATTTT. It specifies CSANPGTGNFDTQYF.

The rearrangement links TRBV15 to TRBJ2-1, with D possibly TRBD2 on 6 matching bases. CDR3 length: 15 amino acids. Germline CDR1 and CDR2: LNHNV and YYDKDF (reference sequence). V was pared by 3 bases and J by 4 bases, with 13 bases between. This CDR3 reads CATSSMRGAYNEQFF. The CDR3 region has the DNA TGTGCCACCAGCAGTATGCGGGGAGCATACAATGAGCAGTTCTTC.

Note on this clonotype: This may stem from a read error, because a much larger clone lies one nucleotide away. Because the CDR3 is missing its conserved closing phenylalanine or tryptophan, this is likely a read error. V gene TRBV7-9 combines with J gene TRBJ2-5; D gene uncertain. Germline V CDR1 and CDR2: SEHNR, FQNEAQ (reference sequence). The CDR3 loop spans 14 amino acids. V lost 6 bases to trimming and J lost 2 bases, with 13 bases between them. CDR3 loop: CASRIPGPQETQYL. Written as DNA, the CDR3 is TGTGCCAGCAGGATTCCAGGACCGCAAGAGACCCAGTACCTC.

V is TRBV29-1 and J is TRBJ1-2; 7 nucleotides line up with TRBD1. This CDR3 has 12 amino acids. Germline V gene sequence: CDR1 SQVTM, CDR2 ANQGSEA. The V gene end was trimmed by 4 bases and the J gene end by 8 bases; junction bases not matched to a gene: 7. The CDR3 region is CSVGDSARGYTF. CDR3 sequence (DNA): TGCAGCGTTGGGGACAGCGCCCGGGGCTACACCTTC.

The J gene is TRBJ1-1, the V gene TRBV2, with TRBD1 as a possible D gene (5 bases). Germline CDR1 SNHLY, CDR2 FYNNEI. There are 16 residues in the CDR3. The V gene lost 4 bases and the J gene lost 0 bases, with 15 bases spanning the gap. The CDR3 nucleotides are TGTGCCAGCAGTGGAAGGGGTGGGGTAATGAACACTGAAGCTTTCTTT. It specifies CASSGRGGVMNTEAFF.

Worth noting for this clonotype: This may arise from a read error, as a much more abundant clone is one base away. This chain connects TRBV5-4 to TRBJ1-2; TRBD1 aligns across 8 bases. The CDR3 has 15 amino acids. Germline V gene lookup returns CDR1 SGHNT and CDR2 YYREEE (reference sequence). Trimming removed 4 bases from V and 6 bases from J; junction bases left unmatched: 11. CDR3 protein: CASSSPPGQVDGYTF. The DNA for the CDR3 is TGTGCCAGCAGCAGTCCTCCGGGACAGGTAGATGGCTACACCTTC. Using reference TRBV5-4 and TRBJ1-2 for the parts outside the CDR3, the full variable domain is ETGVTQSPTHLIKTRGQQVTLRCSSQSGHNTVSWYQQALGQGPQFIFQYYREEENGRGNFPPRFSGLQFPNYSSELNVNALELDDSALYLCASSSPPGQVDGYTFGSGTRLTVV.

The CDR3 spells CSARDRGPPYEQYF. Written as DNA, the CDR3 is TGCAGTGCTAGAGATAGAGGTCCCCCCTACGAGCAGTACTTC. V and J are TRBV20-1 and TRBJ2-7; D unclear. The germline V and J ends were trimmed by 0 bases and 2 bases, with 11 bases remaining between them. This CDR3 has 14 amino acids. Germline V gene data show CDR1 as DFQATT and CDR2 as SNEGSKA (reference sequence).

In the case of this clonotype: This may come from a read error, since a much larger clone is one base off. The chain employs TRBV6-1 and TRBJ2-7; D not certain. The ends were cut back, 5 bases at V and 0 bases at J, with 14 bases in the middle. This CDR3 region has 15 residues. Germline lookup yields CDR1 MNHNS and CDR2 SASEGT. The CDR3 coding sequence is TGTGCCAGCAGTTACTCGAGTGGTTCCTCCTACGAGCAGTACGTC. Amino acids: CASSYSSGSSYEQYV.

This clonotype was counted a few times. The chain employs TRBV2 and TRBJ2-7; D is unresolved. The CDR3 spans 14 residues. Germline V gives CDR1 SNHLY, CDR2 FYNNEI. V was shortened by 6 bases and J by 3 bases, with 15 bases between the two germline ends. This CDR3 reads CASSRPGQYYEQYF. The CDR3 DNA follows: TGTGCCAGCAGCCGACCGGGCCAATACTACGAGCAGTACTTC.

This clonotype appeared a few times. The rearrangement uses TRBV29-1 and TRBJ1-2, with TRBD1 matching 7 bases. CDR3 size: 12 residues. V was clipped by 6 bases and J by 7 bases; unmatched bases: 8. Germline V gene sequence: CDR1 SQVTM, CDR2 ANQGSEA. In nucleotides, the CDR3 is TGCAGCGTCCAGACAGGGACAGCTGGCTACACCTTC. Residues: CSVQTGTAGYTF. Together with reference TRBV29-1 and TRBJ1-2, the CDR3 gives the full variable domain: SAVISQKPSRDICQRGTSLTIQCQVDSQVTMMFWYRQQPGQSLTLIATANQGSEATYESGFVIDKFPISRPNLTFSTLTVSNMSPEDSSIYLCSVQTGTAGYTFGSGTRLTVV.

This clonotype was counted at least ten times. The chain combines TRBV4-3 with TRBJ2-1; 9 nucleotides align to TRBD2. This CDR3 spans 15 amino acids. Unmatched junction bases numbered 6, after V lost 2 bases and J lost 7 bases. Per germline, CDR1 LGHNA and CDR2 YSLEER. The DNA for the CDR3 is TGCGCCAGCAGCCAAATAGCGGGAGTTAATAATGAGCAGTTCTTC. This encodes CASSQIAGVNNEQFF.

J is TRBJ1-1 and V is TRBV7-9; D uncertain. V gave up 5 bases and J gave up 2 bases, with 6 bases separating them. CDR3 length equals 12 residues. Germline loops: CDR1 SEHNR, CDR2 FQNEAQ (reference sequence). DNA for the CDR3: TGTGCCAGCAGCGACCATAACACTGAAGCTTTCTTT. It specifies CASSDHNTEAFF.

This clonotype was detected many times. The V call is TRBV10-3, the J call TRBJ2-5; weak D call: TRBD2 (5 bases). The germline gives CDR1 ENHRY, CDR2 SYGVKD. This CDR3 spans 13 amino acids. V lost 4 bases and J 3 bases, leaving 9 bases between the germline ends. CDR3 loop: CAISAWGEETQYF. In DNA, the CDR3 is TGTGCCATCAGTGCATGGGGAGAAGAGACCCAGTACTTC.

This clonotype has a handful of counts. The DNA is omitted, as the CDR3 cannot be located on it reliably, and the CDR3 follows TCRdb's listing. The J gene is TRBJ1-5, the V gene TRBV7-3. From its first to its last residue, the CDR3 has 24 amino acids. CDR1 is SGHTA, CDR2 FQGTGA, per germline. This CDR3 reads CASSLLGLVRSPDTQYFGPGTRHF.

This clonotype was observed a few times. Here the CDR3 reads CASSLAGGTGELFF. DNA for the CDR3: TGTGCCAGCAGTCTAGCGGGAGGGACCGGGGAGCTGTTTTTT. This chain connects TRBV28 to TRBJ2-2; the match to TRBD2 covers 12 bases. Germline V gene sequence: CDR1 MDHEN, CDR2 SYDVKM. Trimming removed 5 bases from V and 5 bases from J; junction bases left unmatched: 0. The CDR3 has 14 amino acids.

The chain links TRBV25-1 to TRBJ2-5; no clear D gene. Germline V lookup: CDR1 MGHDK, CDR2 SYGVNS. With 1 base removed from V and 5 bases from J, the gap between germline ends came to 2 bases. This CDR3 has 11 amino acids. The chain's CDR3 is CASSESETQYF. The CDR3 DNA sequence: TGTGCCAGCAGTGAATCCGAGACCCAGTACTTC.

This clonotype came up many times. The CDR3 is CASSRSGGQETQYF. The CDR3 DNA follows: TGTGCCAGCAGCCGTAGCGGGGGGCAAGAGACCCAGTACTTC. J is TRBJ2-5 and V is TRBV7-2, with 10 bases that match TRBD2. CDR1 and CDR2 (germline): SGHTA, FQGNSA. The V gene end was trimmed by 5 bases and the J gene end by 2 bases; junction bases not matched to a gene: 2. The CDR3 totals 14 residues.

This clonotype was counted a few times. The chain is built from TRBV6-5 and TRBJ2-2, with TRBD1 identical over 7 bases. Trimming removed 6 bases from V and 7 bases from J; junction bases left unmatched: 11. The CDR3 totals 15 residues. The V gene's germline CDR1 is MNHEY and CDR2 SVGAGI. CDR3 coding DNA: TGTGCCAGCAGGCCCCGAGGGGGCTCGGGCGGGGAGCTGTTTTTT. Its protein is CASRPRGGSGGELFF.

This clonotype occurred many times. The chain couples TRBV20-1 to TRBJ1-1; TRBD1 aligns across 7 bases. V shed 6 bases and J 1 base; nucleotides not matched to a gene: 8. Germline V gene data show CDR1 as DFQATT and CDR2 as SNEGSKA (reference sequence). There are 14 residues in the CDR3. The CDR3 DNA sequence: TGCAGTGCCCTAACCGGGACAGCGAACACTGAAGCTTTCTTT. This encodes CSALTGTANTEAFF.

J is TRBJ1-6 and V is TRBV6-6; 9 bases align to TRBD1. V trimming: 2 bases; J trimming: 8 bases; junction bases outside the gene matches: 4. CDR3 length: 15 residues. The V gene's germline CDR1 is MNHNY and CDR2 SVGAGI (reference sequence). DNA of the CDR3: TGTGCCAGCAGTTACCTGGGACAGGGAGATTCACCCCTCCACTTT. It codes for CASSYLGQGDSPLHF.

This clonotype occurred once. The rearrangement links TRBV12-5 to TRBJ2-7; no reliable D call. There are 12 residues in the CDR3. Germline V gives CDR1 LGHNT, CDR2 FRNRAP. Trimming cost V 7 bases and J 5 bases, with 12 bases left between them. CDR3 sequence (DNA): TGTGCTAGTGCCCAAACTTGGAACGAGCAGTACTTC. This codes for CASAQTWNEQYF.

The CDR3 coding sequence is TGTGCCAGCAGCTTAACGGATAGCAATCAGCCCCAGCATTTT. Its protein product is CASSLTDSNQPQHF. V gene TRBV7-9 combines with J gene TRBJ1-5, with no clear D. Germline loops: CDR1 SEHNR, CDR2 FQNEAQ (reference sequence). Trimming left V 2 bases short and J 0 bases short, with 5 bases between. The CDR3 consists of 14 residues.

This clonotype was picked up a small number of times. The rearrangement uses TRBV7-9 and TRBJ2-2, with D maybe TRBD2 (6 bases). CDR1 SEHNR and CDR2 FQNEAQ come from the germline V gene (reference sequence). With 0 bases removed from V and 5 bases from J, the gap between germline ends came to 7 bases. This CDR3 contains 14 residues. CDR3 sequence reads: CASSLAEGTGELFF. The CDR3 DNA reads as TGTGCCAGCAGCTTAGCGGAGGGGACCGGGGAGCTGTTTTTT.

In regard to this clonotype: The conserved phenylalanine or tryptophan normally closing the CDR3 is absent here, so this likely arose from a read error. No DNA is shown, since the ends of the CDR3 on it are uncertain; the CDR3 is the one TCRdb lists. J is TRBJ2-3 and V is TRBV7-9; TRBD1 is the table's D call and was not checked against the DNA. Germline V gene data show CDR1 as SEHNR and CDR2 as FQNEAQ (reference sequence). The CDR3 is 16 residues long, counting both termini. The CDR3 loop reads CASGPSLVPAGDTPYS.

J is TRBJ2-2 and V is TRBV25-1; D unresolved. CDR1 and CDR2 (germline): MGHDK, SYGVNS. The CDR3 contains 13 residues. Trimming took 4 bases from V and 3 from J, leaving 6 bases between them. CDR3 sequence reads: CASSVVYTGELFF. CDR3 coding DNA: TGTGCCAGCAGTGTCGTATACACCGGGGAGCTGTTTTTT. Together with reference TRBV25-1 and TRBJ2-2, the CDR3 gives the full variable domain: EADIYQTPRYLVIGTGKKITLECSQTMGHDKMYWYQQDPGMELHLIHYSYGVNSTEKGDLSSESTVSRIRTEHFPLTLESARPSHTSQYLCASSVVYTGELFFGEGSRLTVL.

In this sample, this clonotype turned up a few times. The V and J genes are TRBV28 and TRBJ1-5; 7 nucleotides line up with TRBD1. Germline lookup yields CDR1 MDHEN and CDR2 SYDVKM. The CDR3 is made up of 15 amino acids. V shed 6 bases and J 1 base; nucleotides not matched to a gene: 6. Here the CDR3 DNA reads TGTGCCAGCAGCCCAGGGACAGACAGCAATCAGCCCCAGCATTTT. It encodes CASSPGTDSNQPQHF. Using reference TRBV28 and TRBJ1-5 for the parts outside the CDR3, the full variable domain is DVKVTQSSRYLVKRTGEKVFLECVQDMDHENMFWYRQDPGLGLRLIYFSYDVKMKEKGDIPEGYSVSREKKERFSLILESASTNQTSMYLCASSPGTDSNQPQHFGDGTRLSIL.

This sequence joins TRBV20-1 and TRBJ2-7, with 7 nucleotides matching TRBD2. V was pared by 4 bases and J by 0 bases, with 6 bases of the junction left unmatched. CDR3 length: 14 residues. CDR1 is DFQATT and CDR2 is SNEGSKA in the germline V gene (reference sequence). As DNA, the CDR3 is TGCAGTGCTACTGGCGGGAGATTCTCCTACGAGCAGTACTTC. The encoded protein is CSATGGRFSYEQYF.

This clonotype came up once. The conserved final phenylalanine or tryptophan is absent from the CDR3, which likely points to a read error. The DNA is omitted, as the CDR3 cannot be located on it reliably, and the CDR3 follows TCRdb's listing. The chain employs TRBV13 and TRBJ1-1. Germline-derived CDR1 and CDR2 are PRHDT and FYEKMQ (reference sequence). Ends included, the CDR3 has 16 residues. CDR3: CASSSWGGLMNTEAEN.

The chain joins TRBV20-1 to TRBJ2-1; TRBD2 agrees at 14 bases. The CDR3 loop spans 15 amino acids. V was pared by 1 base and J by 8 bases, with 4 bases of the junction left unmatched. Germline CDR1 reads DFQATT; CDR2 reads SNEGSKA (reference sequence). The CDR3 reads CSARVSGLAGDEQFF. CDR3 in DNA: TGCAGTGCTAGAGTATCGGGACTAGCGGGAGATGAGCAGTTCTTC.

The count of this clonotype is one. The gene calls are TRBV24-1 and TRBJ2-5; D not resolved. The CDR3 contains 16 residues. V lost 2 bases and J 7 bases, leaving 19 bases between the germline ends. Germline V lookup: CDR1 KGHDR, CDR2 SFDVKD. The CDR3 DNA reads TGTGCCACCAGTGATTCAAGTGGTGGGATGGCCAGGACCCAGTACTTC. Translating it yields CATSDSSGGMARTQYF.